This T cell receptor beta chain derives from a study of T cell responses to AZD1222 COVID-19 vaccine. Regarding the study as a whole: Variant regions that are unmutated are reportedly the target of nearly half of spike-specific TCRs. Baseline seropositives among AZD1222 recipients totaled only five or six. In a largely white British group with more females than males, clonal diversity was possibly underestimated.

This clone was detected only once. What it recognizes is unknown. Only in-frame clones appear in the TCRdb table, and some are missing; sequencing was by immunoSEQ multiplex PCR. Counted here are around 200,000 clones, around 88% occurring once; the ten biggest clones make up approximately 8%. Trimming removed 2 bases at V and 0 bases at J, with 17 bases between. The CDR3 runs to 17 residues. Germline V gene data show CDR1 as SGHDT and CDR2 as YYEEEE. Sequencing was performed on peripheral blood, taken on day 0 of AZD1222 vaccination. The receptor was isolated from an adult in good health. The J gene is TRBJ1-1, the V gene TRBV5-6; D ambiguous. CDR3 DNA: TGTGCCAGCAGCTTTGGCCTCTCTGGAGGGTTGAACACTGAAGCTTTCTTT. Its protein is CASSFGLSGGLNTEAFF.